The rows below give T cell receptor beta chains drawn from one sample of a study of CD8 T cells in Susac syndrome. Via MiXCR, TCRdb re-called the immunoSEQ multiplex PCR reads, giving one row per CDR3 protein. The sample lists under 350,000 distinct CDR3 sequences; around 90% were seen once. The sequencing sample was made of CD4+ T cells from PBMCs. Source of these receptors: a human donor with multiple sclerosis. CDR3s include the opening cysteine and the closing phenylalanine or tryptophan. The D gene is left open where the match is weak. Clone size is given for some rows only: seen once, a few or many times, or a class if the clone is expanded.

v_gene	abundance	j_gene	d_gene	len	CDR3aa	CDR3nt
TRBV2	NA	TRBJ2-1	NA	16	CASSYLIQGSYNEQFF	TGTGCCAGCAGTTATCTGATACAGGGATCCTACAATGAGCAGTTCTTC
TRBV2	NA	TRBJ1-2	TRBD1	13	CASSPDRGDGYTF	TGTGCCAGCAGCCCGGACAGGGGCGATGGCTACACCTTC
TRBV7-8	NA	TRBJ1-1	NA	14	CASSGLTGYSEAFF	TGTGCCAGCAGCGGGCTAACAGGGTACTCTGAAGCTTTCTTT
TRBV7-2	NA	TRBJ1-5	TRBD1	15	CASSLDGQGGQPQHF	TGTGCCAGCAGCTTAGATGGACAGGGAGGTCAGCCCCAGCATTTT
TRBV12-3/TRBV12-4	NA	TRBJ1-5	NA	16	CASTQTPGYSNQPQHF	TGTGCCAGCACCCAAACGCCAGGATATAGCAATCAGCCCCAGCATTTT
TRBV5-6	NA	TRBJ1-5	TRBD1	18	CASSFRAGGISINQPQHF	TGTGCCAGCAGCTTCCGCGCAGGGGGAATTTCGATTAATCAGCCCCAGCATTTT
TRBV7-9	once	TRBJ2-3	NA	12	CASSSFTDTQYF	TGTGCCAGCAGCTCTTTCACAGATACGCAGTATTTT
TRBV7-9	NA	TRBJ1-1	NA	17	CASSLGSRRAPNTEAFF	TGTGCCAGCAGCTTAGGGTCTCGGAGGGCGCCGAACACTGAAGCTTTCTTT
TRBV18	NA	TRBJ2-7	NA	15	CASSPPQPMSDEQYF	TGTGCCAGCTCACCACCGCAGCCGATGAGTGACGAGCAGTACTTC
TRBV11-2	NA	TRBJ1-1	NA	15	CASSLDMVLLTEAFF	TGTGCCAGCAGCTTAGATATGGTACTCCTAACGGAAGCTTTCTTT
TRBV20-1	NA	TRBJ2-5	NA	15	CSARDPQRPQETQYF	TGCAGTGCTAGAGATCCCCAACGGCCCCAAGAGACCCAGTACTTC
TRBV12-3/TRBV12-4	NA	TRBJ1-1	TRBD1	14	CASSSQGATTEAFF	TGTGCCAGCAGTTCACAGGGGGCCACTACTGAAGCTTTCTTT
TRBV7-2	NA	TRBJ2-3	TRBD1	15	CASSLDRVGTDTQYF	TGTGCCAGCAGCCTGGACAGGGTCGGCACAGATACGCAGTATTTT
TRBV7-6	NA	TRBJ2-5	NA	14	CASSLLGGPETQYF	TGTGCCAGCAGCTTATTGGGAGGACCTGAGACCCAGTACTTC
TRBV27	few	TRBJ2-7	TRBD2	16	CASSLGPSGGSYEQYF	TGTGCCAGCAGTTTAGGCCCTAGCGGGGGATCTTACGAGCAGTACTTC
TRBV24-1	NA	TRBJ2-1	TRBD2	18	CATSDGGTSGRIYNEQFF	TGTGCCACCAGTGATGGTGGGACTAGCGGCCGGATTTACAATGAGCAGTTCTTC
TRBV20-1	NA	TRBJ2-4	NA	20	CSARESWRSAPLEAKNIQYF	TGCAGTGCTAGAGAGTCGTGGAGGTCAGCTCCGTTAGAAGCCAAAAACATTCAGTACTTC
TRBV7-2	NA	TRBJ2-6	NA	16	CASSLGSPAGANVLTF	TGTGCCAGCAGCCTCGGGAGTCCTGCCGGGGCCAACGTCCTGACTTTC
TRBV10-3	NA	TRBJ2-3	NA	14	CAIGRDTSTDTQYF	TGTGCCATTGGGAGGGACACCAGCACAGATACGCAGTATTTT
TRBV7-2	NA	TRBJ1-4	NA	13	CASSAAPNEKLFF	TGTGCCAGCAGTGCCGCCCCTAATGAAAAACTGTTTTTT
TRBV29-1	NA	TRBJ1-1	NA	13	CSVEDWVNTEAFF	TGCAGCGTTGAAGATTGGGTGAACACTGAAGCTTTCTTT
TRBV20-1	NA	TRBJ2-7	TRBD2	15	CSARAPAGSMGVQYF	TGCAGTGCTAGGGCGCCAGCGGGGAGCATGGGGGTGCAGTACTTC
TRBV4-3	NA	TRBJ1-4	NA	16	CASSQALGGSGEKLFF	TGCGCCAGCAGCCAGGCCCTTGGGGGGTCGGGTGAAAAACTGTTTTTT
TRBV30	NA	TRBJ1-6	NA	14	CAGEPGRSNSPLHF	TGTGCCGGAGAACCGGGCCGTTCGAATTCACCCCTCCACTTT
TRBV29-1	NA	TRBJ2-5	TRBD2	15	CSVVGLADLKETQYF	TGCAGCGTTGTGGGGCTAGCGGATCTCAAAGAGACCCAGTACTTC